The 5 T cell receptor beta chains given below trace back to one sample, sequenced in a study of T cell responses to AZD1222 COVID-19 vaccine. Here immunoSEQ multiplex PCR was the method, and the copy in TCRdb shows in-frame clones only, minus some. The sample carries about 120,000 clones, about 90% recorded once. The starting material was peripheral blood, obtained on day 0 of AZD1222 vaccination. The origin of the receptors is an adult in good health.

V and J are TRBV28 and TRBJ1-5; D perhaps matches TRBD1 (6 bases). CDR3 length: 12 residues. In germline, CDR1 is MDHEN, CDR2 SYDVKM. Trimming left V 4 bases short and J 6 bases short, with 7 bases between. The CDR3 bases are TGTGCCAGCAGTTCCAGGGGTCAGCCCCAGCATTTT. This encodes CASSSRGQPQHF.

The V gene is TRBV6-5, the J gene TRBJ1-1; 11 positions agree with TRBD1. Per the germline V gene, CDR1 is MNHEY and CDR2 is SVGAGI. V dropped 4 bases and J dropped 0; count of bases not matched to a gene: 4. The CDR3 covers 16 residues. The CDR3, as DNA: TGTGCCAGCAGTTCCCGGGACAGGGGGATGAACACTGAAGCTTTCTTT. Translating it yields CASSSRDRGMNTEAFF.

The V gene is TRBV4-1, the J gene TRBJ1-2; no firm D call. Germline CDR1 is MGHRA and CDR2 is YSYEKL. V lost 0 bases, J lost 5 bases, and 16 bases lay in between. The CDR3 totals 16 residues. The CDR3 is CASSQDQQPPGYGYTF. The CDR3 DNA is TGCGCCAGCAGCCAAGATCAACAGCCCCCCGGGTATGGCTACACCTTC.

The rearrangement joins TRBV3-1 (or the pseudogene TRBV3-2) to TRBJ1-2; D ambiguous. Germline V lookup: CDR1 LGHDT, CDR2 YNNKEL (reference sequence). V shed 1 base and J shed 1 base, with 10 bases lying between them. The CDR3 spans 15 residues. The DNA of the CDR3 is TGTGCCAGCAGCCAAGGGGCAGGCAATAACTATGGCTACACCTTC. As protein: CASSQGAGNNYGYTF.

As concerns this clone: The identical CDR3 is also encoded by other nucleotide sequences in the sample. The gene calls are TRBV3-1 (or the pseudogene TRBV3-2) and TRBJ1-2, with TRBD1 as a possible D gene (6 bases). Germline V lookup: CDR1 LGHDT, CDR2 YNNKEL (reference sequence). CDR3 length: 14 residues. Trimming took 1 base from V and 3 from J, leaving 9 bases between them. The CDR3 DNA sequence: TGTGCCAGCAGCCAAGTGACAGGAGACTATGGCTACACCTTC. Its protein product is CASSQVTGDYGYTF.